This is a list of T cell receptor beta chains from one sample in a study of cytomegalovirus exposure and HLA in healthy donors. The method was immunoSEQ multiplex PCR; TCRdb's version includes in-frame clones alone and lacks a portion of them. The table records 150,000 to 200,000 clones, approximately 80% of them present only once. The specimen sequenced was PBMCs. The receptors were sampled from a man aged 30-40 years in good health and CMV-seropositive. Both conserved end residues are part of each CDR3. Not every row has a clone size; where given, it reads once, few, many or a size class.

abundance	v_gene	CDR3aa
NA	TRBV27	CASSLGGFTDTQYF
NA	TRBV27	CASSSRGLAAYYEQYF
once	TRBV19	CASSGSGGSDQPQHF
medium-sized	TRBV2	CASRVGGSYNSPLHF
NA	TRBV28	CASSVRQGYEQYF
NA	TRBV11-2	CASSSRGVGNTIYF
NA	TRBV14	CASNRGELAGIPAYNEQFF
NA	TRBV6-6	CASIQGAGNYGYTF
NA	TRBV19	CASSKAPTGGNYGYTF
NA	TRBV7-2	CASSPGGTYNSPLHF
NA	TRBV6-4	CASSSSGAADTQYF
NA	TRBV4-1	CASSKGGVAVQETQYF
NA	TRBV2	CASSEALRGYEQYF
NA	TRBV9	CASSPVGGFGEKLFF
NA	TRBV4-3	CASSQDTAGRKAFF
NA	TRBV7-6	CASSFNSLSPGMKLFF
NA	TRBV4-3	CASSDGPAGGETQYF
once	TRBV7-2	CASSPQTSGGVGTDTQYF
NA	TRBV4-3	CASSQDRGQGAETQYF
once	TRBV28	CASSFAGRGYEQYF
NA	TRBV25-1	CASSKDRALGYTF
NA	TRBV6-6	CASSTGLYGYTF
NA	TRBV4-3	CASSQGWGQNTEAFF
NA	TRBV7-9	CASSLQESYEQYF
NA	TRBV5-6	CASSYGQGAYGNEKLFF
NA	TRBV10-1	CASSEAGGGEQYF
NA	TRBV10-3	CAISPPGDNSPLHF
NA	TRBV19	CASSIDGTGHDIHEQYF
NA	TRBV7-2	CASSLGSHYEQYF
NA	TRBV4-2	CASSQGRGGGRYEQYF
NA	TRBV10-3	CAIRGGQTDTQYF
NA	TRBV2	CASSGQAGNQPQHF
once	TRBV5-1	CASSLEYGGGAYNEQFF
NA	TRBV29-1	CSVEGDRGFNTEAFF
NA	TRBV7-2	CASIKRGDREELAKNIQYF
NA	TRBV7-6	CASSLAGQGSEAFF